This paragraph reports one T cell receptor beta chain. No antigen is known for it. This sample is drawn from a study of shared clonotypes between healthy human individuals. Looked up from germline, CDR1 is MNHEY and CDR2 is SVGAGI. V was pared by 4 bases and J by 5 bases, with 11 bases between. The CDR3 extends over 14 amino acids. The study, taken as a whole, reports: Researchers found naive subsets generally carried larger estimated richness than memory subsets. The study found lower generation probabilities in non-shared clonotypes than in those shared by all four donors. The study found about 4.6% of naive CD4 clonotypes shared across several donors.

The protocol was immunoSEQ multiplex PCR, while the TCRdb copy is restricted to in-frame clones and leaves out a portion. The repertoire holds around 2.5 million clones, with 93% as singletons. The gene calls are TRBV6-5 and TRBJ2-2; either TRBD1 or TRBD2 may fit D (5 bases each). This TCR was recovered from a man between 18 and 29 years old in good health. Some clones in this sample may be carry-over from other donors' samples. The sequenced material came from naive CD4+ T cells from PBMCs. Subset specified: CD45RA+ positively selected. CDR3 nucleotides: TGTGCCAGCAGTTTGTCCGAGGGGACCGGGGAGCTGTTTTTT. Translated: CASSLSEGTGELFF.